The subject of this entry is one TCR beta chain. The CDR3 is made up of 17 amino acids. CDR1 and CDR2 (germline): SGHNT, YYREEE (reference sequence). Trimming removed 0 bases at V and 5 bases at J, with 20 bases between. This entry comes from a study of blood T cell repertoires in COVID-19. At the level of the study: Donors in the United States, Italy and Spain gave samples during acute or convalescent COVID-19. T cells, B-cell-depleted T cells, or PBMCs supplied cDNA or gDNA.

Assignments of participants to cohorts depended upon their own reported clinical history. What the recovered Cohort 3 donors had was two negative PCRs, clearance, or symptom resolution. Data came from immunoSEQ multiplex PCR; TCRdb stores just in-frame clones and leaves some out. Here the sample spans about 310,000 clones, just under 90% being singletons. Sequenced: PBMCs or T cells enriched from blood (not recorded which). The chain has TRBV5-4 and TRBJ2-5; a weak D match, TRBD2 (5 bases). This receptor was obtained from a woman in her 30s who had recovered from COVID-19. The CDR3 DNA is TGTGCCAGCAGCTTGGCAGCTTCGTATCGGACGGGGGAGACCCAGTACTTC. Translated: CASSLAASYRTGETQYF.